A single sample gave rise to the 27 T cell receptor beta chains below, sequenced in a study of control samples from healthy donors and cancer patients. Method: immunoSEQ multiplex PCR; TCRdb's copy keeps in-frame clones and lacks some. Among roughly 76,000 clones listed, 93% were seen once. Sequencing was carried out using PBMCs. The receptors were sampled from a woman aged 40-49 years with lung cancer.

This chain links TRBV9 with TRBJ2-3; TRBD2 agrees at 13 bases. There are 16 residues in the CDR3. Germline CDR1 SGDLS, CDR2 YYNGEE. With V trimmed by 4 bases and J by 4 bases, 6 bases remained unmatched. This CDR3 is CASSRTSGGFADTQYF. CDR3 DNA: TGTGCCAGCAGCAGGACTAGCGGGGGTTTCGCAGATACGCAGTATTTT.

The chain uses TRBV6-6 and TRBJ1-5, with D perhaps TRBD1 (5 bases). The CDR3 consists of 15 residues. The V end lost 0 bases, the J end lost 7 bases, and 13 bases lay between the germline ends. The germline gives CDR1 MNHNY, CDR2 SVGAGI (reference sequence). The CDR3 sequence is CASSYSGTGDQPQHF. CDR3 DNA sequence: TGTGCCAGCAGTTACTCAGGGACGGGTGACCAGCCCCAGCATTTT.

The genes are TRBV19 and TRBJ1-6, with TRBD1 as a possible D gene (6 bases). Germline lookup yields CDR1 LNHDA and CDR2 SQIVND (reference sequence). The CDR3 is 15 residues long. The germline V and J ends were trimmed by 7 bases and 5 bases, with 15 bases remaining between them. For the CDR3, the DNA is TGTGCCAGTACCCGGGGGGCAGGGAATAATTCACCCCTCCACTTT. Protein product: CASTRGAGNNSPLHF.

The gene calls are TRBV10-3 and TRBJ2-1; TRBD2 agrees at 7 bases. Germline V gene sequence: CDR1 ENHRY, CDR2 SYGVKD. This CDR3 has 14 amino acids. V shed 7 bases and J 7 bases; nucleotides not matched to a gene: 10. The chain's CDR3 is CAIINPEAGNEQFF. CDR3 coding DNA: TGTGCCATCATCAACCCCGAAGCGGGGAATGAGCAGTTCTTC.

CDR3: CASMFWSSYNEQFF. The CDR3 DNA is TGTGCCAGCATGTTCTGGAGCTCCTACAATGAGCAGTTCTTC. This rearrangement joins TRBV2 to TRBJ2-1; no definite D call. The V end was cut by 7 bases, the J end by 0 bases, with 10 bases between. The CDR3 is 14 amino acids. Looked up from germline, CDR1 is SNHLY and CDR2 is FYNNEI.

The sample holds one count of this clone. J is TRBJ2-3 and V is TRBV4-1; TRBD2 might be the D (5 bases). Germline lookup yields CDR1 MGHRA and CDR2 YSYEKL. The CDR3 totals 16 residues. Trimming left V 3 bases short and J 1 base short, with 14 bases between. The CDR3 region is CASSQQDLVGTDTQYF. CDR3 in DNA: TGCGCCAGCAGCCAGCAGGACTTAGTGGGCACAGATACGCAGTATTTT.

The J gene is TRBJ2-5, the V gene TRBV3-1 (or the pseudogene TRBV3-2); possible D gene TRBD2, 5 bases. With 1 base removed from V and 5 bases from J, the gap between germline ends came to 5 bases. The germline gives CDR1 LGHDT, CDR2 YNNKEL (reference sequence). There are 12 residues in the CDR3. This CDR3 is CASSQGGETQYF. The CDR3 DNA reads TGTGCCAGCAGCCAAGGAGGGGAGACCCAGTACTTC.

The chain has TRBV23-1 and TRBJ1-5; possibly TRBD1 for D (5 bases). TRBV23-1 is identified as an open reading frame with a role that is uncertain. Trimming took 4 bases from V and 5 from J, leaving 9 bases between them. This CDR3 comprises 13 residues. The CDR3 DNA reads as TGCGCCAGCAGTCGTGGGGGATATCAGCCCCAGCATTTT. It encodes CASSRGGYQPQHF.

The rearrangement uses TRBV3-1 (or the pseudogene TRBV3-2) and TRBJ2-1; D is unclear. Germline V lookup: CDR1 LGHDT, CDR2 YNNKEL (reference sequence). This CDR3 contains 17 residues. V lost 3 bases and J 6 bases, leaving 21 bases between the germline ends. The CDR3 region is CASSHVSRVGKRNEQFF. DNA for the CDR3: TGTGCCAGCAGCCATGTGTCTAGGGTGGGTAAACGCAATGAGCAGTTCTTC.

The rearrangement links TRBV30 to TRBJ2-1, with D possibly being TRBD2 (5 bases). Germline CDR1 is GTSNPN and CDR2 is SVGIG (reference sequence). Trimming shortened V by 0 bases and J by 6 bases, and 12 bases separated the two germline ends. The CDR3 covers 14 residues. CDR3 sequence (DNA): TGTGCCTGGAGTGTTGCGTCGGGGTCCAATGAGCAGTTCTTC. It is translated as CAWSVASGSNEQFF.

V usage is TRBV2 and J usage is TRBJ2-2; 7 bases align to TRBD2. V was clipped by 1 base and J by 1 base; unmatched bases: 9. Germline loops: CDR1 SNHLY, CDR2 FYNNEI. The CDR3 consists of 18 residues. The CDR3, as DNA: TGTGCCAGCAGTGAAGGACGACTAGCCGGATTGAACACCGGGGAGCTGTTTTTT. This translates into CASSEGRLAGLNTGELFF.

The V call is TRBV5-8, the J call TRBJ1-1; D unclear. There are 15 residues in the CDR3. Per germline, CDR1 SGHTS and CDR2 YDEGEE. V lost 0 bases, J lost 0 bases, and 9 bases lay in between. CDR3 bases: TGTGCCAGCAGCTTGGCCGGGCTGTTGAACACTGAAGCTTTCTTT. Its translation: CASSLAGLLNTEAFF.

The J gene is TRBJ2-7, the V gene TRBV27; 10 bases line up with TRBD1. Germline V gives CDR1 MNHEY, CDR2 SMNVEV (reference sequence). The CDR3 runs 14 residues. The trim removed 6 bases at V and 2 bases at J, leaving 4 bases unmatched. The DNA of the CDR3 is TGTGCCAGCAGCGACAGGGGGCTTACCTACGAGCAGTACTTC. This gives the protein CASSDRGLTYEQYF.

Only a few counts were recorded for this clone. The V and J genes are TRBV19 and TRBJ1-4; 12 bases fit TRBD1. The CDR3 runs to 16 residues. CDR1 and CDR2 from the germline V gene are LNHDA and SQIVND (reference sequence). With V trimmed by 8 bases and J by 7 bases, 11 bases remained unmatched. The CDR3 reads CASRWGQGAGGEKLFF. The CDR3 bases are TGTGCCAGTCGTTGGGGACAGGGGGCCGGGGGTGAAAAACTGTTTTTT.

The J gene is TRBJ2-5, the V gene TRBV19; TRBD1 matches at 7 bases. Germline lookup yields CDR1 LNHDA and CDR2 SQIVND (reference sequence). V dropped 8 bases and J dropped 5; count of bases not matched to a gene: 11. The CDR3 runs to 14 residues. In DNA, the CDR3 is TGTGCCAGTTCGGGGACAGCCGTAGGTGAGACCCAGTACTTC. Translated: CASSGTAVGETQYF.

This rearrangement joins TRBV27 to TRBJ2-5; D not certain. CDR1 and CDR2 from the germline V gene are MNHEY and SMNVEV (reference sequence). CDR3 length equals 13 residues. Trimming removed 3 bases at V and 5 bases at J, with 10 bases between. CDR3 sequence: CASSFRSRETQYF. For the CDR3, the DNA is TGTGCCAGCAGTTTCCGATCGAGGGAGACCCAGTACTTC.

The CDR3 DNA follows: TGTGCCAGCAGCGCCCAGGGGTTCACCGGGGAGCTGTTTTTT. Translated: CASSAQGFTGELFF. The chain links TRBV9 to TRBJ2-2, with D possibly being TRBD1 (6 bases). Between the trimmed V and J ends, which lost 3 bases and 4 bases, there was a span of 10 bases. The CDR3 is made up of 14 amino acids. Germline loops: CDR1 SGDLS, CDR2 YYNGEE. Together with reference TRBV9 and TRBJ2-2, the CDR3 gives the full variable domain: DSGVTQTPKHLITATGQRVTLRCSPRSGDLSVYWYQQSLDQGLQFLIQYYNGEERAKGNILERFSAQQFPDLHSELNLSSLELGDSALYFCASSAQGFTGELFFGEGSRLTVL.

The genes are TRBV28 and TRBJ2-1, with a weak D call TRBD2 (6 bases). This CDR3 is built from 11 residues. V gave up 8 bases and J gave up 7 bases, with 9 bases separating them. Germline V CDR1 and CDR2: MDHEN, SYDVKM. CDR3 sequence (DNA): TGTGCCAGCCATGCGGGAAATGAGCAGTTCTTC. As protein: CASHAGNEQFF.

The V and J genes are TRBV9 and TRBJ2-1; D may be TRBD2 (5 bases). This CDR3 region has 11 residues. Trimming left V 7 bases short and J 4 bases short, with 6 bases between. CDR1 SGDLS and CDR2 YYNGEE come from the germline V gene. The DNA of the CDR3 is TGTGCCAGCGGAGGTTACAATGAGCAGTTCTTC. This gives the protein CASGGYNEQFF.

The rearrangement uses TRBV24-1 and TRBJ2-3; TRBD1 or TRBD2 may be the D gene (5 bases each). The germline V gene has CDR1 KGHDR and CDR2 SFDVKD. CDR3 length: 15 amino acids. The ends were cut back, 2 bases at V and 2 bases at J, with 10 bases in the middle. CDR3 nucleotides: TGTGCCACCAGTGATTCGACCGGGGCCACAGATACGCAGTATTTT. This sequence encodes CATSDSTGATDTQYF.

The chain links TRBV6-5 to TRBJ1-2, with D hard to call. Germline CDR1 reads MNHEY; CDR2 reads SVGAGI. The V and J ends lost 7 bases and 1 base respectively, with 10 bases between them. The CDR3 length is 13 residues. The CDR3 loop reads CASKESLNYGYTF. In DNA, the CDR3 is TGTGCCAGCAAAGAATCACTTAACTATGGCTACACCTTC.

The chain has TRBV29-1 and TRBJ2-2, with D tentatively TRBD2 (5 bases). With 3 bases removed from V and 0 bases from J, the gap between germline ends came to 8 bases. The germline V gene encodes CDR1 SQVTM and CDR2 ANQGSEA. CDR3 length: 14 residues. DNA of the CDR3: TGCAGCGTTGAGGAGGCGACGAACACCGGGGAGCTGTTTTTT. Encoded protein: CSVEEATNTGELFF.

The V gene is TRBV18, the J gene TRBJ2-1, with TRBD1 matching 7 bases. This CDR3 spans 14 amino acids. V dropped 8 bases and J dropped 4; count of bases not matched to a gene: 8. Germline V gene sequence: CDR1 KGHSH, CDR2 LQKENI. The CDR3 DNA sequence: TGTGCCAGCAAGAGTCGGGACAGTTACAATGAGCAGTTCTTC. It specifies CASKSRDSYNEQFF.

This chain connects TRBV7-2 to TRBJ1-1; D remains unclear. V gave up 6 bases and J gave up 5 bases, with 19 bases separating them. The germline CDR1 and CDR2 sequences are SGHTA and FQGNSA. The CDR3 has 15 amino acids. The CDR3 loop reads CASSLNRARGTEAFF. The CDR3 nucleotides read TGTGCCAGCAGTTTGAATCGGGCTCGAGGGACTGAAGCTTTCTTT.

This clone came up once. This chain connects TRBV10-3 to TRBJ1-5, with no clear D. V lost 4 bases and J lost 4, with 14 bases in between. This CDR3 region has 15 residues. CDR1 and CDR2 (germline): ENHRY, SYGVKD. In DNA, the CDR3 is TGTGCCATCAGTGCGACGGCAGTTGGAAATCAGCCCCAGCATTTT. Translating it yields CAISATAVGNQPQHF.

The CDR3 spells CASSPSGTNQETQYF. CDR3 sequence (DNA): TGTGCCAGCAGCCCATCCGGGACTAACCAAGAGACCCAGTACTTC. The rearrangement joins TRBV3-1 (or the pseudogene TRBV3-2) to TRBJ2-5; 7 nucleotides line up with TRBD2. CDR3 length: 15 residues. V shed 4 bases and J 0 bases; nucleotides not matched to a gene: 5. The germline gives CDR1 LGHDT, CDR2 YNNKEL (reference sequence).

The chain recombines TRBV5-1 with TRBJ2-2, with TRBD2 matching over 9 bases. Trimming took 2 bases from V and 2 from J; bases not matched to a gene: 4. The CDR3 runs to 16 residues. Per the germline V gene, CDR1 is SGHRS and CDR2 is YFSETQ. In nucleotides, the CDR3 is TGCGCCAGCAGCTTCCGGCTAGCGGGAAACACCGGGGAGCTGTTTTTT. It specifies CASSFRLAGNTGELFF.